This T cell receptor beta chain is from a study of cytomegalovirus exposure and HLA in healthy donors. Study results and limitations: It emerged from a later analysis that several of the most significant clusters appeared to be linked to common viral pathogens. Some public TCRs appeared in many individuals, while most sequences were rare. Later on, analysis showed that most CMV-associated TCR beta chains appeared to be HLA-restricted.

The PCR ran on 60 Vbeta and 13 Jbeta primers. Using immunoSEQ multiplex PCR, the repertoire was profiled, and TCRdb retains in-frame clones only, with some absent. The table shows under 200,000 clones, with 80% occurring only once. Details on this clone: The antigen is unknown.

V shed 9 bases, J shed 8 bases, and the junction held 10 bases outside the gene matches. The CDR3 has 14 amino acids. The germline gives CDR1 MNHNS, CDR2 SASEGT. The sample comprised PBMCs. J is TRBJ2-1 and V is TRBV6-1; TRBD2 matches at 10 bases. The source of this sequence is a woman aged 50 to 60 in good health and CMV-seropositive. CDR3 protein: CASALAGEGDEQFF. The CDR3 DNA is TGTGCCAGTGCCCTAGCGGGAGAAGGAGATGAGCAGTTCTTC.